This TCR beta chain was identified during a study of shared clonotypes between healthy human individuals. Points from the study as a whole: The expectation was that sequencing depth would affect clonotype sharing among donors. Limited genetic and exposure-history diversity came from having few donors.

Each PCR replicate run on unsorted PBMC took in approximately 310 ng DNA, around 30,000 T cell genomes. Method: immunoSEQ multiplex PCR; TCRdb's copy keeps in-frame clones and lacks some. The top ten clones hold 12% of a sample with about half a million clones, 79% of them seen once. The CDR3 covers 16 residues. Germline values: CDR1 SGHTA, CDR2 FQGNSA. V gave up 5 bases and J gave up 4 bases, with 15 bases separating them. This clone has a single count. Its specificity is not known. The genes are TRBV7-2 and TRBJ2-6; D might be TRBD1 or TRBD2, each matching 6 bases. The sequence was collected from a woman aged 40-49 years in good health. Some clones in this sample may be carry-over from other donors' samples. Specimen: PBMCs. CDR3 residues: CASSQLRGRGANVLTF. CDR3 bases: TGTGCCAGCAGCCAGCTTCGGGGGCGCGGGGCCAACGTCCTGACTTTC.